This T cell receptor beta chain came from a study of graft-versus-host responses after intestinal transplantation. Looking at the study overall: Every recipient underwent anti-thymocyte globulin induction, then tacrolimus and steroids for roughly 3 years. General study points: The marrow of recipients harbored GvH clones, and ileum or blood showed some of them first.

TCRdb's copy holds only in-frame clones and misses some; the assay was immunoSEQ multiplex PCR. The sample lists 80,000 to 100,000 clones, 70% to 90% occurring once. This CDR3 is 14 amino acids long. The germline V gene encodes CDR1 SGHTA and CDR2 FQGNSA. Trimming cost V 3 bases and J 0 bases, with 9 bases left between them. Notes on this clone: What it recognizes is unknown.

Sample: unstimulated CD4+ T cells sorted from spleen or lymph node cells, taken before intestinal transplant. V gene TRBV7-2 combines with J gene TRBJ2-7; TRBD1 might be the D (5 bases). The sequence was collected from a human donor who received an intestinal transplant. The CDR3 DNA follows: TGTGCCAGCAGCTTCTCAGGGTTCTCCTACGAGCAGTACTTC. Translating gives CASSFSGFSYEQYF.